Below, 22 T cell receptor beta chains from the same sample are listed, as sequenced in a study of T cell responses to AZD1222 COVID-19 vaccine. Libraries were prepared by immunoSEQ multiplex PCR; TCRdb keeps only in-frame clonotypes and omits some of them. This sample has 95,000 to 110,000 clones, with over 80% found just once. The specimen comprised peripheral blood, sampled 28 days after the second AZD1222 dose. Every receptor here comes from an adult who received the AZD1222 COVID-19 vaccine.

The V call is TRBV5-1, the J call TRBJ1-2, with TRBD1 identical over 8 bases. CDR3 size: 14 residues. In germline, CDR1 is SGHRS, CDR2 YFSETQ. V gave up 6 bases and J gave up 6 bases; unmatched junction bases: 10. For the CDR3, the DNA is TGCGCCAGCACTACAGGGGGAGGACTAGATGGCTACACCTTC. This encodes CASTTGGGLDGYTF. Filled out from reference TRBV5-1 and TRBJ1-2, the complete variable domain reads KAGVTQTPRYLIKTRGQQVTLSCSPISGHRSVSWYQQTPGQGLQFLFEYFSETQRNKGNFPGRFSGRQFSNSRSEMNVSTLELGDSALYLCASTTGGGLDGYTFGSGTRLTVV.

The CDR3: CASSQDLVNEQFF. CDR3 DNA: TGCGCCAGCAGCCAAGATCTCGTGAATGAGCAGTTCTTC. V and J are TRBV4-1 and TRBJ2-1; D remains ambiguous. This CDR3 has 13 residues. Germline V CDR1 and CDR2: MGHRA, YSYEKL. V was shortened by 0 bases and J by 7 bases, with 7 bases between the two germline ends.

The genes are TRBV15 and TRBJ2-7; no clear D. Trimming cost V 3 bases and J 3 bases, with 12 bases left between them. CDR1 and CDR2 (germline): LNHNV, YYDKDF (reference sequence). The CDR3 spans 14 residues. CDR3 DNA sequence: TGTGCCACCAGCAGGCCTGGGATTTACTACGAGCAGTACTTC. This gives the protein CATSRPGIYYEQYF.

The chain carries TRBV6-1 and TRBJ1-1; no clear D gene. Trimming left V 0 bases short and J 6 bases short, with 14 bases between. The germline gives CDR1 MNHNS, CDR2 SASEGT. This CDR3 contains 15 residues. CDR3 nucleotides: TGTGCCAGCAGTGAAGCCTCTCCGGGGAGGGCTGAAGCTTTCTTT. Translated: CASSEASPGRAEAFF.

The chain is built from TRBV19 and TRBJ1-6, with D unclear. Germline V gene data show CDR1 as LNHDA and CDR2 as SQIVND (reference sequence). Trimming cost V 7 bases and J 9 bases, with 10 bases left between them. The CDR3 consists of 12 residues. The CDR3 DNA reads TGTGCCAGTACGACTTTGGGTTCACCCCTCCACTTT. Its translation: CASTTLGSPLHF.

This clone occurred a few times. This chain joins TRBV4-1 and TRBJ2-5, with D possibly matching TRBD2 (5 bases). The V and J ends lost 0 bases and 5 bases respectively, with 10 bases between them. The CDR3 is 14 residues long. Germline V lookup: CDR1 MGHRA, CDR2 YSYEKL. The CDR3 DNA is TGCGCCAGCAGCCAAGATGAGGGTCGGGAGACCCAGTACTTC. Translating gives CASSQDEGRETQYF.

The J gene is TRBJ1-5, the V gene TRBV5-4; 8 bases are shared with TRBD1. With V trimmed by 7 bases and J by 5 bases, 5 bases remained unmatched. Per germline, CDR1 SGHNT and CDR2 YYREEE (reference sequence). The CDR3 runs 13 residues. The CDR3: CASGQGADQPQHF. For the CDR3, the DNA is TGTGCCAGCGGTCAGGGGGCGGATCAGCCCCAGCATTTT.

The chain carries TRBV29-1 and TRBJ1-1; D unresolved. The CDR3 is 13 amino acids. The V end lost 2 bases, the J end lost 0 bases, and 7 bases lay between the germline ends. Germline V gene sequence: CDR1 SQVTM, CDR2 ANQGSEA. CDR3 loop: CSVEKSMNTEAFF. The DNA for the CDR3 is TGCAGCGTTGAAAAATCCATGAACACTGAAGCTTTCTTT.

CDR3 DNA sequence: TGTGCCAGCTCACCGCTACACACAGATACGCAGTATTTT. The encoded protein is CASSPLHTDTQYF. The rearrangement links TRBV18 to TRBJ2-3; D ambiguous. This CDR3 comprises 13 residues. Trimming stripped 3 bases from V and 2 bases from J, with 6 bases between. Germline values: CDR1 KGHSH, CDR2 LQKENI.

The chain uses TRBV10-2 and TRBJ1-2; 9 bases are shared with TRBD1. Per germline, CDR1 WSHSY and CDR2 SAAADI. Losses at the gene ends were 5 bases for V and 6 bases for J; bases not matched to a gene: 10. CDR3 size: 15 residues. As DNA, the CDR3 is TGCGCCAGCAGTAAATCCGGGACAGGGTCCCATGGCTACACCTTC. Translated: CASSKSGTGSHGYTF.

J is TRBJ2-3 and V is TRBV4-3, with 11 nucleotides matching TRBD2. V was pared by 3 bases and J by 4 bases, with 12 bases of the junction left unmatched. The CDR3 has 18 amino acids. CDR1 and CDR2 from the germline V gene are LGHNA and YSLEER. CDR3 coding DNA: TGCGCCAGCAGCCAGCCAGGGTCTCTAGCGGGAGGTCCAGATACGCAGTATTTT. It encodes CASSQPGSLAGGPDTQYF.

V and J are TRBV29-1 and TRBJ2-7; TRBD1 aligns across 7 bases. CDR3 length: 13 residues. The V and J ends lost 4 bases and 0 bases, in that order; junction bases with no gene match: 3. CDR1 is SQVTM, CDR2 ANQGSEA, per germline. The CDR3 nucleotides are TGCAGCGTTGCTGACAGGGCCTCCTACGAGCAGTACTTC. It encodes CSVADRASYEQYF.

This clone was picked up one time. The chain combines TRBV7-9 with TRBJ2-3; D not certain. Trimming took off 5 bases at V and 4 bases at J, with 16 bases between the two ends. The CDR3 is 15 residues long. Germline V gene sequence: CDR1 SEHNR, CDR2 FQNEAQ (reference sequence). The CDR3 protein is CASSPLRSGADTQYF. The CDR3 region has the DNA TGTGCCAGCAGCCCCCTCCGTTCCGGCGCAGATACGCAGTATTTT.

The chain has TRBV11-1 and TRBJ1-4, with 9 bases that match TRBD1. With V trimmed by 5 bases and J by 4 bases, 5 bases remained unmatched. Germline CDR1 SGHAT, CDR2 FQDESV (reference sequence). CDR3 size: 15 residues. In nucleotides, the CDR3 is TGTGCCAGCAGCCCCGGGACAGGGCATAATGAAAAACTGTTTTTT. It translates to CASSPGTGHNEKLFF.

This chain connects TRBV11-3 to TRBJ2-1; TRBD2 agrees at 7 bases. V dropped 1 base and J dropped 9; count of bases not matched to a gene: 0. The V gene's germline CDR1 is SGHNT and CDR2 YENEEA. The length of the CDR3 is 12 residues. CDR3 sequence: CASSLGLAEQFF. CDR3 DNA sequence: TGTGCCAGCAGCTTAGGACTAGCTGAGCAGTTCTTC.

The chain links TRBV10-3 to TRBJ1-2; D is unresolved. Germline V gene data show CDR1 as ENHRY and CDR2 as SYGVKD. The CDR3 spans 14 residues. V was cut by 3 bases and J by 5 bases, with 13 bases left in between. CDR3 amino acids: CAISEFGQAYGYTF. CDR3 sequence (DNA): TGTGCCATCAGTGAATTTGGGCAGGCATATGGCTACACCTTC.

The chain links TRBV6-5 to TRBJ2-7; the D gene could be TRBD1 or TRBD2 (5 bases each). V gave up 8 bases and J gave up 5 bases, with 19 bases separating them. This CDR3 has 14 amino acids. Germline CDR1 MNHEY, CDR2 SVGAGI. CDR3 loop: CASGTRRVVDEQYF. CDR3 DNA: TGTGCCAGCGGGACGCGCAGGGTAGTAGACGAGCAGTACTTC.

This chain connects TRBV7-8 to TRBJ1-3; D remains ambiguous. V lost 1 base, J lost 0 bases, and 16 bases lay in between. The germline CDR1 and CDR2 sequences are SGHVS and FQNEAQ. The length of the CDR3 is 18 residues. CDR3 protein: CASSLVPGPLSSGNTIYF. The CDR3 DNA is TGTGCCAGCAGCTTAGTCCCAGGTCCCTTATCCTCTGGAAACACCATATATTTT.

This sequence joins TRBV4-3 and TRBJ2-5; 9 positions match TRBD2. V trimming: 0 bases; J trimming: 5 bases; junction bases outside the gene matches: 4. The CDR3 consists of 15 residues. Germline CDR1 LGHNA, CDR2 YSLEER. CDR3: CASSQDSLAGETQYF. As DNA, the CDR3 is TGCGCCAGCAGCCAAGATAGCCTAGCGGGGGAGACCCAGTACTTC.

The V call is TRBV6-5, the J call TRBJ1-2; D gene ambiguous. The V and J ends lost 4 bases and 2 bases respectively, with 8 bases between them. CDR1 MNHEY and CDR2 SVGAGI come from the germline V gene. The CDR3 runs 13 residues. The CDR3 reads CASSSRRNYGYTF. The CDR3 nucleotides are TGTGCCAGCAGTTCGCGACGGAACTATGGCTACACCTTC.

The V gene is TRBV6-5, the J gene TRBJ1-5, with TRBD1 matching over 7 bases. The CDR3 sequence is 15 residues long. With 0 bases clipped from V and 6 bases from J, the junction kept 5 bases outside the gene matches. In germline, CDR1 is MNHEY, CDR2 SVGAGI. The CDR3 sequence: CASSYSHRGSQPQHF. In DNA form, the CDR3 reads TGTGCCAGCAGTTACTCGCACAGGGGATCTCAGCCCCAGCATTTT.

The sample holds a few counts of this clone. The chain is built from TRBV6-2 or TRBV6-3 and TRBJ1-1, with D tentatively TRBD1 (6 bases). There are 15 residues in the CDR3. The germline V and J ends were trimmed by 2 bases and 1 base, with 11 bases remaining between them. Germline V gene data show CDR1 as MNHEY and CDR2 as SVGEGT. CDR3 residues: CASSYSTGWNTEAFF. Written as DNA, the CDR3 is TGTGCCAGCAGTTACAGTACAGGGTGGAACACTGAAGCTTTCTTT.